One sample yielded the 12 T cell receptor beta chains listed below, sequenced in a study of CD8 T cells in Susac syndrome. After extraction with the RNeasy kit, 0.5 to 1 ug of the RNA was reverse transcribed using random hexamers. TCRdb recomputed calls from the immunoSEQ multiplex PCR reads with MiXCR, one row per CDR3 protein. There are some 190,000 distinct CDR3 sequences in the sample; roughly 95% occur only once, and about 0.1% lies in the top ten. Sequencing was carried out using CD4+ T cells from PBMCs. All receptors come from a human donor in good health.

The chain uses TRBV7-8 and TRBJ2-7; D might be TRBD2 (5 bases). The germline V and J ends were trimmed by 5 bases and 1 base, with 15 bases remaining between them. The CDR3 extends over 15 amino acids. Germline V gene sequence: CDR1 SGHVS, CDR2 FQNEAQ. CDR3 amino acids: CASSEGSRTSYEQYF. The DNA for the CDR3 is TGTGCCAGCAGCGAGGGCAGCAGGACGTCCTACGAGCAGTACTTC.

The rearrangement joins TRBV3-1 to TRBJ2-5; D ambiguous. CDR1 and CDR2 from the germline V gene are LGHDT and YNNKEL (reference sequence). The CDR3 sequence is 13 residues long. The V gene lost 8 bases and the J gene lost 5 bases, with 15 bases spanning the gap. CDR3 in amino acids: CASALTGRETQYF. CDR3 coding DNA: TGTGCCAGCGCCTTGACCGGGCGGGAGACCCAGTACTTC.

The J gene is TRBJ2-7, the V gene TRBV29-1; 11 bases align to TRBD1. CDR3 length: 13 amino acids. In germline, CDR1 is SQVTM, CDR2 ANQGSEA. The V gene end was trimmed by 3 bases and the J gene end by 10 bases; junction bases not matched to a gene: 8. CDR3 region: CSVERDRGADQYF. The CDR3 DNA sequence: TGCAGCGTTGAGAGGGACAGGGGGGCGGATCAGTACTTC.

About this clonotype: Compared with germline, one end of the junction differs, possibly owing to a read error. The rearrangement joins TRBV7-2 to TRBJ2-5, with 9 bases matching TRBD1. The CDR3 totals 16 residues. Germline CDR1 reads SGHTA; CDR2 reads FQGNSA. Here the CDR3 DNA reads TGTGCCAGCAGGCCGCGTGGGGACAGGGATAAAGAGACACAGTACTTC. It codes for CASRPRGDRDKETQYF.

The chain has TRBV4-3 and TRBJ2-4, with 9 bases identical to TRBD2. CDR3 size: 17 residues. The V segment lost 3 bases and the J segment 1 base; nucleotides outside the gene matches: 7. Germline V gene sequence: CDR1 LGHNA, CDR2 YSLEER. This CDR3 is CASSQAFSGSAKNIQYF. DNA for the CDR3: TGCGCCAGCAGCCAGGCCTTTAGCGGGAGTGCCAAAAACATTCAGTACTTC.

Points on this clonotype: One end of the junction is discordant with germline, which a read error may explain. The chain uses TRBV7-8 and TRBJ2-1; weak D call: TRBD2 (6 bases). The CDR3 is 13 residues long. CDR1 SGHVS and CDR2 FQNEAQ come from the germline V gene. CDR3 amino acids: CASSLDYNNEQFF. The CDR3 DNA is TGTGCTAGCAGCTTGGACTACAACAATGAGCAGTTCTTC.

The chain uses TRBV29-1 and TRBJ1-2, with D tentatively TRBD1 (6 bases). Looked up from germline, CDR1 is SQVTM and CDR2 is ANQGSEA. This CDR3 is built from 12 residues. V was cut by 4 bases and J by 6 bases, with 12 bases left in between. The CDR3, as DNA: TGCAGCGTTGTAGGGCAGGGGAATGGCTACACCTTC. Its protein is CSVVGQGNGYTF.

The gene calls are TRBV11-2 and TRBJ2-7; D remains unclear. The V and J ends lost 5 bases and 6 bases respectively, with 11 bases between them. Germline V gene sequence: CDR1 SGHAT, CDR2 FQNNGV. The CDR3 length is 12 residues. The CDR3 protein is CASSERMGEQYF. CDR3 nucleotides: TGTGCCAGCAGCGAGAGGATGGGCGAGCAGTACTTC. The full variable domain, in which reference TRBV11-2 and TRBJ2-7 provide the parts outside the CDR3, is EAGVAQSPRYKIIEKRQSVAFWCNPISGHATLYWYQQILGQGPKLLIQFQNNGVVDDSQLPKDRFSAERLKGVDSTLKIQPAKLEDSAVYLCASSERMGEQYFGPGTRLTVT.

The CDR3 region is CASSLDPQGRNTQYF. CDR3 sequence (DNA): TGTGCCAGCAGCTTGGACCCACAGGGGCGAAATACGCAGTATTTT. The chain uses TRBV5-4 and TRBJ2-3, with 7 bases identical to TRBD1. Germline V gene lookup returns CDR1 SGHNT and CDR2 YYREEE (reference sequence). Trimming took 0 bases from V and 7 from J; bases not matched to a gene: 8. The CDR3 spans 15 residues.

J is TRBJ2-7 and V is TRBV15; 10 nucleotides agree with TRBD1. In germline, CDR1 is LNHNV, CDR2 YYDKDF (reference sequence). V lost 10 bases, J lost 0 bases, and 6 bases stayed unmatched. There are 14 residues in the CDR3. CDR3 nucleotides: TGTGCCAAGTTTCGACAGGGGGCCTCCTACGAGCAGTACTTC. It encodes CAKFRQGASYEQYF.

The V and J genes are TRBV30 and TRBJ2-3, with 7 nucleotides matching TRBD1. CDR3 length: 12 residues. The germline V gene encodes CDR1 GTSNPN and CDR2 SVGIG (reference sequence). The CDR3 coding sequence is TGTAGCTACGACAGGGTTTTGGATACGCAGTATTTT. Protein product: CSYDRVLDTQYF.

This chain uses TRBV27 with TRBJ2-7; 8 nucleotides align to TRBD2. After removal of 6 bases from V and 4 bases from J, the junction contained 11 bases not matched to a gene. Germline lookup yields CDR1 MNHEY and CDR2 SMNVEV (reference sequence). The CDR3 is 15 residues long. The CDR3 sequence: CASRIRRGLAYEQYF. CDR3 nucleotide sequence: TGTGCCAGCAGGATCCGCCGTGGACTAGCATACGAGCAGTACTTC.